This T cell receptor (beta chain) derives from a study of blood T cell repertoires in COVID-19. About the study: Whether acute or convalescent, the COVID-19 samples came from the United States, Italy and Spain. PBMCs, B-cell-depleted T cells, or T cells provided the cDNA or gDNA that made up the material.

As originally analysed: Estimates of nucleated cell counts were drawn from the amplification of reference gene primers. Some clones are missing from TCRdb's copy, which holds only in-frame ones; the method was immunoSEQ multiplex PCR. V, J and clone size derive from that table, while D and trimming were established from the DNA sequence. In the table there are over 35,000 clones, less than 70% of which are singletons. Germline values: CDR1 SGHRS, CDR2 YFSETQ. The CDR3 length is 17 residues. The V end lost 7 bases, the J end lost 0 bases, and 19 bases lay between the germline ends. The source is an elderly man with acute or convalescent COVID-19. The sequencing input was peripheral blood. This rearrangement joins TRBV5-1 to TRBJ1-4, with D unclear. For the CDR3, the DNA is TGCGCCAGCGCCCCGGTACGCATAAGAGCAACTAATGAAAAACTGTTTTTT. Protein product: CASAPVRIRATNEKLFF.